Listed here are 19 T cell receptor beta chains from one sample, sequenced in a study of response to subunit inactivated influenza vaccine. Each CDR3 protein is one row after TCRdb ran MiXCR on the RT-PCR reads. Counted here are 430,000 or so distinct CDR3 sequences, approximately 11% occurring once; the ten biggest clones make up approximately 12%. Specimen: PBMCs from blood, collected about 40 days after vaccination. The receptors here all came from a man in his fifties who received an inactivated influenza vaccine.

This clonotype was found many times. CDR3: CASSLVGTDNSPLHF. CDR3 sequence (DNA): TGTGCCAGCAGTTTGGTCGGGACGGATAATTCACCCCTCCACTTT. The genes are TRBV12-3 or TRBV12-4 and TRBJ1-6; maybe TRBD1 (5 bases). The CDR3 covers 15 residues. The ends were cut back, 3 bases at V and 5 bases at J, with 11 bases in the middle.

Note on this clonotype: A read error may explain this, as a much larger clone is one base away. The chain uses TRBV10-2 and TRBJ2-3; D is unresolved. The V and J ends lost 5 bases and 1 base respectively, with 10 bases between them. Germline CDR1 reads WSHSY; CDR2 reads SAAADI. This CDR3 region has 14 residues. CDR3 in DNA: TGCGCCAGCAGTAAGTTCCAGGGCACAGATACGCAGTATTTT. Translated, it gives CASSKFQGTDTQYF.

V gene TRBV12-3 or TRBV12-4 combines with J gene TRBJ2-2, with a possible D match to TRBD2 (6 bases). Trimming shortened V by 7 bases and J by 4 bases, and 19 bases separated the two germline ends. The CDR3 extends over 16 amino acids. CDR3 in DNA: TGTGCCAGCACCTATTGGGGGGAGACGGGCACCGGGGAGCTGTTTTTT. Its protein is CASTYWGETGTGELFF.

This clonotype has ten or more counts. V usage is TRBV12-3 or TRBV12-4 and J usage is TRBJ2-7; 8 bases line up with TRBD2. The CDR3 totals 14 residues. The ends lost 3 bases at V and 4 bases at J; junction bases unmatched: 5. CDR3 nucleotide sequence: TGTGCCAGCAGTTTTGTAGCGGGGAGATACGAGCAGTACTTC. Translation gives CASSFVAGRYEQYF.

The chain has TRBV6-4 and TRBJ1-6, with D possibly being TRBD1 (6 bases). The length of the CDR3 is 14 residues. V was clipped by 5 bases and J by 6 bases, with 11 bases between them. Germline CDR1 MRHNA, CDR2 SNTAGT. The CDR3 nucleotides read TGTGCCAGCAGTTCGACAGGCCTTAATTCACCCCTCCACTTT. Translation gives CASSSTGLNSPLHF.

As to this clonotype: A single base separates this from a much larger clone, so it may be a read error. The chain has TRBV12-3 or TRBV12-4 and TRBJ2-2; possibly TRBD2 for D (6 bases). The CDR3 runs to 14 residues. In nucleotides, the CDR3 is TGTGCCAGCAGTTTCCCAGGGATCACCGGGGGGCTGTTTTTT. The encoded protein is CASSFPGITGGLFF.

The CDR3 protein is CASSLTTGTSGSREQFF. As DNA, the CDR3 is TGTGCCAGCAGCTTAACTACCGGGACTAGCGGGAGTCGGGAGCAGTTCTTC. V gene TRBV7-2 combines with J gene TRBJ2-1, with 14 bases matching TRBD2. The germline V gene has CDR1 SGHTA and CDR2 FQGNSA. The CDR3 has 17 residues. J gave up 10 bases and V 2 bases, and 10 bases lay outside the gene matches.

This clonotype was recorded many times. The chain's CDR3 is CASSPWDTNEQFF. For the CDR3, the DNA is TGTGCCAGCAGTCCTTGGGACACCAATGAGCAGTTCTTC. This chain joins TRBV12-3 or TRBV12-4 and TRBJ2-1; TRBD1 might be the D (6 bases). The CDR3 sequence is 13 residues long. V dropped 5 bases and J dropped 6 bases, with 11 bases sitting between them.

The chain employs TRBV2 and TRBJ2-7, with 8 bases lining up with TRBD2. Germline V gene lookup returns CDR1 SNHLY and CDR2 FYNNEI. The trim removed 6 bases at V and 5 bases at J, leaving 9 bases unmatched. The CDR3 length is 14 residues. The CDR3 bases are TGTGCCAGCAGGGTTAGCGGGGCGTGGGACGAGCAGTACTTC. Translated: CASRVSGAWDEQYF.

The chain carries TRBV20-1 and TRBJ1-4; TRBD1 matches at 9 bases. V shed 4 bases and J 5 bases; nucleotides not matched to a gene: 8. The CDR3 totals 15 residues. Germline values: CDR1 DFQATT, CDR2 SNEGSKA (reference sequence). CDR3 sequence reads: CSAITQGAGNEKLFF. CDR3 DNA: TGCAGTGCTATCACACAGGGGGCGGGGAATGAAAAACTGTTTTTT.

The rearrangement joins TRBV12-3 or TRBV12-4 to TRBJ1-3; D call uncertain. The CDR3 runs to 12 residues. The V and J ends lost 6 bases and 7 bases respectively, with 10 bases between them. CDR3 in amino acids: CASRSVGNTIYF. CDR3 coding DNA: TGTGCCAGCAGGTCCGTTGGGAACACCATATATTTT.

V is TRBV3-1 and J is TRBJ2-5; tentatively, D is TRBD2 (6 bases). Deletions cut 3 bases from V and 2 bases from J, with 13 bases between. The CDR3 loop spans 15 amino acids. From germline, CDR1 is LGHDT and CDR2 YNNKEL (reference sequence). The DNA for the CDR3 is TGTGCCAGCAGCCAGGGGCCGGGACTGCAAGAGACCCAGTACTTC. Translating gives CASSQGPGLQETQYF.

This clonotype appeared a few times. This sequence joins TRBV20-1 and TRBJ2-3; D unresolved. This CDR3 region has 15 residues. V was pared by 4 bases and J by 3 bases, with 17 bases between. Germline CDR1 DFQATT, CDR2 SNEGSKA (reference sequence). Here the CDR3 reads CSAKAFGHGTDTQYF. The CDR3 DNA sequence: TGCAGTGCTAAGGCCTTTGGTCATGGGACAGATACGCAGTATTTT.

This clonotype was counted ten times or more. The rearrangement links TRBV5-1 to TRBJ2-1; weak D call: TRBD2 (6 bases). Germline V CDR1 and CDR2: SGHRS, YFSETQ. The CDR3 is 13 residues long. V lost 0 bases and J lost 8, with 9 bases in between. The CDR3 sequence: CASSLGGVDEQFF. In nucleotides, the CDR3 is TGCGCCAGCAGCTTGGGGGGGGTTGATGAGCAGTTCTTC.

Only a few counts were recorded for this clonotype. The rearrangement uses TRBV29-1 and TRBJ2-7, with unresolved D. This CDR3 spans 11 amino acids. The germline CDR1 and CDR2 sequences are SQVTM and ANQGSEA. V dropped 7 bases and J dropped 3 bases, with 10 bases sitting between them. CDR3 sequence: CSAGSHYEQYF. CDR3 bases: TGCAGCGCGGGTTCCCACTACGAGCAGTACTTC.

The V gene is TRBV12-3 or TRBV12-4, the J gene TRBJ1-3, with a weak D call TRBD1 (5 bases). The CDR3 consists of 16 residues. With 0 bases removed from V and 2 bases from J, the gap between germline ends came to 11 bases. CDR3 in DNA: TGTGCCAGCAGTTTAGCCGGGACGTTCACTGGAAACACCATATATTTT. This gives the protein CASSLAGTFTGNTIYF.

The chain uses TRBV6-5 and TRBJ2-1; D is ambiguous. The CDR3 has 15 residues. V lost 2 bases and J lost 4, with 12 bases in between. CDR1 and CDR2 from the germline V gene are MNHEY and SVGAGI. In DNA, the CDR3 is TGTGCCAGCAGTTACGCCTCTCAATTGTACAATGAGCAGTTCTTC. Its protein is CASSYASQLYNEQFF.

There are a few counts of this clonotype. J is TRBJ1-1 and V is TRBV15; D gene unclear. CDR3 size: 14 residues. CDR1 is LNHNV, CDR2 YYDKDF, per germline (reference sequence). V dropped 2 bases and J dropped 0 bases, with 7 bases sitting between them. The CDR3 here is CATSRSRVNTEAFF. DNA for the CDR3: TGTGCCACCAGCAGATCCCGTGTGAACACTGAAGCTTTCTTT.

In DNA, the CDR3 is TGTGCCAGCAGTTACGGGGGATTACCCACAGATACGCAGTATTTT. Translation gives CASSYGGLPTDTQYF. This chain links TRBV27 with TRBJ2-3; maybe TRBD2 (6 bases). V was clipped by 4 bases and J by 2 bases, with 13 bases between them. The CDR3 length is 15 residues. Germline-derived CDR1 and CDR2 are MNHEY and SMNVEV (reference sequence).